The sequence of this T cell receptor beta chain was determined in a study of blood T cell repertoires in COVID-19. V dropped 7 bases and J dropped 6 bases, with 12 bases sitting between them. There are 12 residues in the CDR3. CDR1 and CDR2 (germline): SNHLY, FYNNEI. Original processing notes: Amplifying reference gene primers gave estimates of nucleated cell counts. Sequenced by immunoSEQ multiplex PCR; TCRdb stores in-frame clones only, minus some. That table gives V, J and clone size, and the DNA gave D and trimming. The sample contains hundreds of thousands of clones, about nine tenths of which appear only once. Across under 25 US areas, participants ranged in age from roughly 18 to 95 years. Either two negative PCRs, clearance, or symptom resolution qualified Cohort 3 donors as recovered.

The receptor was derived from a man between 18 and 35 years old who had recovered from COVID-19. The rearrangement links TRBV2 to TRBJ1-1; D not resolved. Sequencing was done on a sample of PBMCs or T cells enriched from blood (not recorded which). This chain's CDR3 is CASTPGDAEAFF. DNA for the CDR3: TGTGCCAGCACCCCGGGAGACGCTGAAGCTTTCTTT.